This T cell receptor (beta chain) emerged from a study of identifying expanded T cells in peripheral blood. Points on this clone: Its specificity is unknown.

No infections or other immune events were documented during collection. Study-level results: About 1.2 clones differed between technical replicates, versus roughly 16 and 20 over time.

Clones were sequenced by immunoSEQ multiplex PCR, and TCRdb holds only the in-frame ones, with some missing. The top ten hold about 4.5% of the sample, which has 60,000 to 70,000 clones, roughly 86% seen once. The CDR3 totals 14 residues. The germline V gene has CDR1 LNHNV and CDR2 YYDKDF (reference sequence). The germline V and J ends were trimmed by 0 bases and 0 bases, with 6 bases remaining between them. What was sequenced was blood. The sequence came from a person aged 18-69 years in good health. The genes are TRBV15 and TRBJ2-7; tentative D call: TRBD2 (5 bases). CDR3 protein: CATSREGSSYEQYF. As DNA, the CDR3 is TGTGCCACCAGCAGAGAGGGGAGCTCCTACGAGCAGTACTTC.